This T cell receptor (beta chain) was obtained from a study of T-cell memory formation after mild COVID-19 (dated by TCRdb to the early 2020s). At the level of the whole study: Most TCR sequence clusters were specific to one of the two donors. Longitudinal TCRalpha and TCRbeta repertoire sequencing tracked T-cell clones expanding and contracting after mild COVID-19 in a couple of donors. Two young, previously healthy adult volunteers made up the cohort, one male and one female. The paper as a whole reports these results and caveats: The study covered only a couple of mild cases, and larger cohorts including severe cases with pre-infection samples were considered necessary. SARS-CoV-2 specificity of the second-wave clones peaking on day 37 was not confirmed. Contracting CD4+ clones were found mainly in CM and EM memory subsets, while CD8+ clones were enriched in EMRA. The detection of some responding clones in pre-infection memory suggests that pre-existing cross-reactive memory T cells joined the SARS-CoV-2 response. From day 15 to 85, contracting clones showed balanced CD4/CD8 phenotypes, whereas a second wave of clones that expanded from day 15 to 37 leaned towards CD4+.

Comments on this clonotype: This clone's antigen is unknown. Base qualities are not provided; no much larger clone lies one nucleotide away.

Ficoll-Paque density gradient centrifugation was used to isolate PBMCs. The run used an Illumina NovaSeq 6000. Using 5'RACE with constant-segment primers, TCRalpha and TCRbeta cDNA libraries were constructed, with sample barcodes and unique molecular identifiers added in the process. Trizol reagent was used to extract RNA from every sample. Library amplification was performed in two PCR steps, and a second sample barcode and Illumina TruSeq adapters were introduced in the second step. Sequencing of the libraries was done on an Illumina NovaSeq, producing 2 x 150 bp paired-end reads. As for the authors' bioinformatics: With migec v1.2.7, reads were demultiplexed and then collapsed into UMI-guided consensus sequences. Using mixcr v2.1.11, the UMI consensuses were aligned to TRA and TRB V and J templates and assembled into clonotypes. A clonotype was counted as expanded or contracted only when both edgeR and NoisET called the clonotype significant, with the noise models trained on biological replicates. For edgeR calls, the thresholds were a false discovery rate-adjusted p below 0.01 and a log2 fold-change of 1. As an exploratory analysis of dynamics, PCA with hierarchical clustering was applied to max-normalized trajectories of the 1000 most abundant clonotypes. Separately sequenced CD4+ and CD8+ repertoires were used to assign the CD4 or CD8 phenotype of responding clones. The raw public reads went through TCRdb reprocessing: fastp at Q25, MiXCR clone calling, in-frame beta chains kept. Here each entry gathers all rows of one CDR3 protein and keeps the most common genes and DNA. It is TCRdb's table, rather than the study itself, that gives the V and J calls and clone size. Recorded for this sample are under 300,000 distinct CDR3 sequences; roughly 10% of them occurred a single time. The ten largest account for more than 20% of the sample.

V is reduced by 4 bases and J by 7 bases, leaving a spacing of 11 bases between them. The CDR3 spans 12 residues, from the cysteine through the phenylalanine. Left in the record is the CDR3 DNA by itself, 36 bases read in frame from the first base. Via the germline V gene (reference sequence), CDR1 is LGHDT and CDR2 YNNKEL. The chain is assembled from TRBV3-1 and TRBJ2-7; the D gene assignment is perhaps TRBD1 or TRBD2, with each matching 5 bases. The sequence derives from a man younger than 30 who had mild COVID-19 (a few samples of this study predate the infection). The sample titles of this study are shuffled in the database, so cell type and time point are left out; the donor was told from shared clones. Sample: PBMCs or a T cell subset sorted from them (not recorded which). The DNA is TGTGCCAGCAGCCCGGGGCCGCGGGAGCAGTACTTC. It codes for CASSPGPREQYF.